Only a few counts were recorded for the clone carrying this TCR beta chain. Its antigen is unidentified. This entry belongs to a study of T cell repertoires in cytomegalovirus infection. CDR1 and CDR2 (germline): LNHDA, SQIVND (reference sequence). The ends were cut back, 5 bases at V and 5 bases at J, with 19 bases in the middle. The CDR3 loop spans 16 amino acids. MiXCR, applied by TCRdb to the reads, yields one record per CDR3 protein. Altogether 90,000 to 120,000 distinct CDR3 sequences are present, around 45% being singletons, with the ten largest covering approximately 69%. This receptor was taken from a human donor in good health (CMV status not recorded). Some clones in this sample may be carry-over from other donors' samples. The chain couples TRBV19 to TRBJ2-1; no clear D gene. The sample here was CD8+ T cells from cultured PBMCs, taken from culture after CMV antigen stimulation. The CDR3 reads CASSAQLPLVDNEQFF. The DNA for the CDR3 is TGTGCCAGTAGTGCACAACTTCCCCTGGTGGACAATGAGCAGTTCTTC. The variable domain in full, with the rest retrieved from reference TRBV19 and TRBJ2-1, is DGGITQSPKYLFRKEGQNVTLSCEQNLNHDAMYWYRQDPGQGLRLIYYSQIVNDFQKGDIAEGYSVSREKKESFPLTVTSAQKNPTAFYLCASSAQLPLVDNEQFFGPGTRLTVL.